This T cell receptor (beta chain) was sequenced in a study of blood T cell repertoires in COVID-19. Study-level information: Whether acute or convalescent, the COVID-19 samples came from the United States, Italy and Spain. Nucleic acid was either cDNA or gDNA, and it came from T cells, B-cell-depleted T cells, or PBMCs.

This clone was seen once. Per the study methods: Counts of nucleated cells, estimated from reference gene primer amplification, were obtained. TCRdb keeps only in-frame clones here, not all; method: immunoSEQ multiplex PCR. D and trimming come from the DNA, and the V and J calls and clone size come from that table. The data show 40,000 to 45,000 clones, more than 70% seen once. Germline V gene sequence: CDR1 SGHAT, CDR2 FQNNGV. Trimming pared 5 bases from V and 4 bases from J, leaving 16 bases between. The CDR3 extends over 15 amino acids. This TCR was sampled from a human donor in a cohort sampled during active COVID-19. Material: peripheral blood. The chain uses TRBV11-2 and TRBJ2-3; tentative D call: TRBD2 (6 bases). The CDR3 protein is CASSPGGGSADTQYF. The CDR3 nucleotides are TGTGCCAGCAGCCCCGGTGGGGGGAGCGCAGATACGCAGTATTTT.